This TCR beta chain came from a study of control samples from healthy donors and cancer patients. Measured with immunoSEQ multiplex PCR; TCRdb has only the in-frame clones, and not every one. The sample consists of 130,000 or so clones, approximately 92% of them appearing once. Germline V gene lookup returns CDR1 SGHNT and CDR2 YYREEE (reference sequence). There are 17 residues in the CDR3. Trimming cost V 4 bases and J 7 bases; bases outside gene matches: 15. The chain couples TRBV5-4 to TRBJ2-5; 11 bases fit TRBD1. The receptor's source is a man aged 40-50 years in good health. The sequenced sample consisted of blood. The CDR3 DNA sequence: TGTGCCAGCAGCGCTAGGCAAGGACAGGGGGCGAGCGGGACCCAGTACTTC. This gives the protein CASSARQGQGASGTQYF.